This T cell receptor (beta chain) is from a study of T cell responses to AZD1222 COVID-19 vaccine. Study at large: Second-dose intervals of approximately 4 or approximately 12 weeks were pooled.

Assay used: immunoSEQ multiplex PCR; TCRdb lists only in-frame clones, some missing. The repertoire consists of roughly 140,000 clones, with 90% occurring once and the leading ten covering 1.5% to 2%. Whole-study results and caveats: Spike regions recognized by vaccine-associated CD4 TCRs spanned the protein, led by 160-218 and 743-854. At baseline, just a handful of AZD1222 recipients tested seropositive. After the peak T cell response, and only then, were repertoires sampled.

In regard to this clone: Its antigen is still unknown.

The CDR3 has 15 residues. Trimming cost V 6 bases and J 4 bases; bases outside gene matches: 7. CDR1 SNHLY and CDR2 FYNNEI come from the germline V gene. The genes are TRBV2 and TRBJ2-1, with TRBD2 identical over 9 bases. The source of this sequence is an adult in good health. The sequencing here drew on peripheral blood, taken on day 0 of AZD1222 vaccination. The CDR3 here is CASRRSLAGYNEQFF. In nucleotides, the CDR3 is TGTGCCAGCAGAAGGTCGCTAGCGGGATACAATGAGCAGTTCTTC.